This T cell receptor beta chain appears in the sequencing data of a study of blood T cell repertoires in COVID-19. Study-wide background: Material from acute and convalescent COVID-19 was sourced from the United States, Italy and Spain.

Trimming cost V 6 bases and J 3 bases, with 14 bases left between them. This CDR3 contains 15 residues. Germline V gene data show CDR1 as MDHEN and CDR2 as SYDVKM. This clone was detected only once. Source study methods: Estimation of nucleated cell counts relied on the amplification of reference gene primers. Only in-frame clones appear in the TCRdb table, and some are missing; sequencing was by immunoSEQ multiplex PCR. V and J calls plus clone size are reproduced from that table; the DNA served to infer D and trimming. The table records approximately 200,000 clones, around 88% of them present only once.

The chain carries TRBV28 and TRBJ2-2, with a possible D match to TRBD2 (5 bases). This receptor was obtained from a woman in her twenties or thirties with acute or convalescent COVID-19. The sample taken for sequencing was peripheral blood. In DNA form, the CDR3 reads TGTGCCAGCAGGAGCCGGGCGGGTTACACCGGGGAGCTGTTTTTT. Protein: CASRSRAGYTGELFF.